Following are 29 T cell receptor beta chains from one sample sequenced in a study. Via MiXCR, TCRdb re-called the RT-PCR reads, giving one row per CDR3 protein. Of about 3,800 distinct CDR3 sequences in the sample, around a third were seen once. Specimen: memory CD4+ T cells from salivary gland. These receptor sequences come from a female donor with primary Sjogren's syndrome.

This clonotype counts as medium-sized. This chain uses TRBV5-4 with TRBJ2-3; D is undetermined. The CDR3 covers 13 residues. The V and J ends lost 0 bases and 3 bases respectively, with 5 bases between them. Per the germline V gene, CDR1 is SGHNT and CDR2 is YYREEE (reference sequence). CDR3 residues: CASSLGRTDTQYF. The DNA for the CDR3 is TGTGCCAGCAGCTTGGGGAGAACAGATACGCAGTATTTT.

This clonotype is medium-sized. J is TRBJ1-5 and V is TRBV20-1, with TRBD1 identical over 7 bases. The V gene end was trimmed by 1 base and the J gene end by 8 bases; junction bases not matched to a gene: 14. Per germline, CDR1 DFQATT and CDR2 SNEGSKA (reference sequence). This CDR3 contains 16 residues. The CDR3 sequence is CSARAARQGLGEPQHF. CDR3 sequence (DNA): TGCAGTGCTAGAGCCGCCCGACAGGGCCTAGGAGAGCCCCAGCATTTT.

V and J are TRBV12-3 or TRBV12-4 and TRBJ2-7; no firm D call. Trimming shortened V by 4 bases and J by 9 bases, and 22 bases separated the two germline ends. The CDR3 is made up of 15 amino acids. The CDR3 DNA follows: TGTGCCAGCAGTTCATCCGGGTCCTCGCCAGATACGCAGTACGTC. It encodes CASSSSGSSPDTQYV.

This clonotype ranks as medium-sized. V gene TRBV7-8 combines with J gene TRBJ2-7, with D uncertain. Per germline, CDR1 SGHVS and CDR2 FQNEAQ. V was cut by 5 bases and J by 1 base, with 9 bases left in between. The CDR3 totals 13 residues. In DNA form, the CDR3 reads TGTGCCAGCAGCCCTGGCAGATCCTACGAGCAGTACGTC. This sequence encodes CASSPGRSYEQYV.

This CDR3 reads CASSTDGETYKQYV. The CDR3 coding sequence is TGTGCCAGCAGTACAGACGGAGAGACCTACAAGCAGTACGTC. The chain combines TRBV6-1 with TRBJ2-7; D is unclear. Germline V CDR1 and CDR2: MNHNS, SASEGT. The CDR3 covers 14 residues.

The chain has TRBV7-9 and TRBJ2-5; 9 positions agree with TRBD2. CDR1 and CDR2 from the germline V gene are SEHNR and FQNEAQ (reference sequence). The length of the CDR3 is 18 residues. Trimming cost V 6 bases and J 5 bases; bases outside gene matches: 19. Here the CDR3 reads CASRPLAGAVVGTETQYF. The DNA of the CDR3 is TGTGCCAGCAGACCATTAGCGGGAGCTGTGGTCGGTACGGAGACCCAGTACTTC. The full variable domain, in which reference TRBV7-9 and TRBJ2-5 provide the parts outside the CDR3, is DTGVSQNPRHKITKRGQNVTFRCDPISEHNRLYWYRQTLGQGPEFLTYFQNEAQLEKSRLLSDRFSAERPKGSFSTLEIQRTEQGDSAMYLCASRPLAGAVVGTETQYFGPGTRLLVL.

This clonotype is labeled as medium-sized (0.01 to 0.1%). This chain uses TRBV7-9 with TRBJ2-3, with D perhaps matching TRBD2 (7 bases). V was pared by 0 bases and J by 3 bases, with 16 bases between. Germline CDR1 and CDR2: SEHNR and FQNEAQ (reference sequence). The CDR3 consists of 17 residues. The CDR3 is CASSLAFGGPLTDTQYF. The CDR3 DNA sequence: TGTGCCAGCAGCTTAGCATTCGGGGGGCCCCTTACAGATACGCAGTATTTT.

By proportion, this clonotype is medium-sized. The DNA of the CDR3 is TGTGCCATCAGTGTCGCCGGCGAGAGTGGCTACACCTTC. It codes for CAISVAGESGYTF. This chain links TRBV10-3 with TRBJ1-2; no clear D. V lost 4 bases, J lost 7 bases, and 13 bases lay in between. The CDR3 consists of 13 residues. Germline CDR1 reads ENHRY; CDR2 reads SYGVKD.

The chain carries TRBV7-8 and TRBJ2-7; D assignment may be TRBD1 or TRBD2 (5 bases each). Germline V gene data show CDR1 as SGHVS and CDR2 as FQNEAQ. This CDR3 spans 16 amino acids. Trimming shortened V by 5 bases and J by 2 bases, and 19 bases separated the two germline ends. CDR3 sequence: CASSPYVGTATYEQYF. The CDR3 nucleotides are TGTGCCAGCAGCCCCTATGTAGGGACGGCGACCTACGAGCAGTACTTC. The variable domain in full, completed from reference TRBV7-8 and TRBJ2-7, reads GAGVSQSPRYKVAKRGQDVALRCDPISGHVSLFWYQQALGQGPEFLTYFQNEAQLDKSGLPSDRFFAERPEGSVSTLKIQRTQQEDSAVYLCASSPYVGTATYEQYFGPGTRLTVT.

This clonotype counts as medium-sized. The V and J genes are TRBV5-1 and TRBJ2-1; D unresolved. Trimming took 0 bases from V and 7 from J, leaving 8 bases between them. The CDR3 length is 13 residues. CDR1 SGHRS and CDR2 YFSETQ come from the germline V gene. The CDR3 coding sequence is TGCGCCAGCAGCTTGGCTGTTCCTAATGAGCAGTTCTTC. It encodes CASSLAVPNEQFF. The full variable domain, in which reference TRBV5-1 and TRBJ2-1 provide the parts outside the CDR3, is KAGVTQTPRYLIKTRGQQVTLSCSPISGHRSVSWYQQTPGQGLQFLFEYFSETQRNKGNFPGRFSGRQFSNSRSEMNVSTLELGDSALYLCASSLAVPNEQFFGPGTRLTVL.

This clonotype is medium-sized by share. The gene calls are TRBV6-2 or TRBV6-3 and TRBJ1-5, with D uncertain. Germline values: CDR1 MNHEY, CDR2 SVGEGT. Trimming left V 6 bases short and J 7 bases short, with 10 bases between. CDR3 length: 12 amino acids. The CDR3 loop reads CASSHGDQPQHF. The CDR3, as DNA: TGTGCCAGCAGCCACGGCGACCAGCCCCAGCATTTT.

This clonotype came up once. The chain recombines TRBV20-1 with TRBJ1-1; 7 nucleotides agree with TRBD1. The CDR3 is made up of 15 amino acids. Germline V gene sequence: CDR1 DFQATT, CDR2 SNEGSKA (reference sequence). The ends lost 3 bases at V and 3 bases at J; junction bases unmatched: 10. CDR3 DNA sequence: TGCAGTGCTAGTAAGGGGGCGGGGTTGGACACTGAAGCTTTCTTT. Translation gives CSASKGAGLDTEAFF.

In its sample, this clonotype was seen a few times. The rearrangement links TRBV10-3 to TRBJ2-7; perhaps D is TRBD1 or TRBD2 (7 bases each). This CDR3 is 14 amino acids long. V lost 6 bases and J 4 bases, leaving 16 bases between the germline ends. Germline V gene lookup returns CDR1 ENHRY and CDR2 SYGVKD. In DNA, the CDR3 is TGTGCCATCAGGGAGACAGGGAGGGTATACGAGCAGTACTTC. Protein product: CAIRETGRVYEQYF.

Within the sample, this clonotype is medium-sized. V is TRBV20-1 and J is TRBJ1-2; unclear D gene. Trimming shortened V by 3 bases and J by 2 bases, and 10 bases separated the two germline ends. The CDR3 has 13 amino acids. CDR1 is DFQATT, CDR2 SNEGSKA, per germline (reference sequence). The CDR3 bases are TGCAGTGCTAGCCCGACGGGGAACTATGGCTACACCTTC. Its translation is CSASPTGNYGYTF.

This clonotype counts as medium-sized. This chain uses TRBV20-1 with TRBJ2-1; perhaps TRBD2 as D (7 bases). In germline, CDR1 is DFQATT, CDR2 SNEGSKA (reference sequence). The CDR3 spans 14 residues. V lost 5 bases and J 4 bases, leaving 15 bases between the germline ends. The CDR3 reads CSAPQGGDYNEQFF. The DNA for the CDR3 is TGCAGTGCTCCCCAAGGGGGGGATTACAATGAGCAGTTCTTC.

By sample share, this clonotype is medium-sized. V usage is TRBV29-1 and J usage is TRBJ1-1; D is perhaps TRBD1 (5 bases). Germline values: CDR1 SQVTM, CDR2 ANQGSEA. Trimming shortened V by 5 bases and J by 6 bases, and 13 bases separated the two germline ends. The CDR3 sequence is 12 residues long. In nucleotides, the CDR3 is TGCAGCGTTTTAACCGGGACTGCTGAAGCTTTCTTT. Its protein is CSVLTGTAEAFF.

By share, this clonotype counts as medium-sized (0.01 to 0.1%). The J gene is TRBJ1-2, the V gene TRBV6-2 or TRBV6-3; TRBD1 might be the D (6 bases). Trimming shortened V by 10 bases and J by 4 bases, and 19 bases separated the two germline ends. The CDR3 is 14 residues long. Germline CDR1 MNHEY, CDR2 SVGEGT. The CDR3 nucleotides read TGTGCCACCGCAAATCCGGGGGCCTCCTATGGCTACACCTTC. Translation: CATANPGASYGYTF.

Relative to its sample, this clonotype is medium-sized. This chain joins TRBV20-1 and TRBJ2-7; D perhaps matches TRBD1 (6 bases). The CDR3 extends over 13 amino acids. In germline, CDR1 is DFQATT, CDR2 SNEGSKA (reference sequence). The ends were cut back, 0 bases at V and 3 bases at J, with 9 bases in the middle. In DNA, the CDR3 is TGCAGTGCTAGAGATGACAGGCTCTACGAGCAGTACTTC. The encoded protein is CSARDDRLYEQYF.

The sample holds many counts of this clonotype. The genes are TRBV18 and TRBJ2-5; D unresolved. The germline V gene has CDR1 KGHSH and CDR2 LQKENI. This CDR3 is built from 13 residues. Trimming cost V 6 bases and J 2 bases, with 10 bases left between them. The CDR3 nucleotides read TGTGCCAGCTCCCTAGGGTCGCAAGAGACCCAGTACTTC. It codes for CASSLGSQETQYF. The variable domain in full, with the rest retrieved from reference TRBV18 and TRBJ2-5, is NAGVMQNPRHLVRRRGQEARLRCSPMKGHSHVYWYRQLPEEGLKFMVYLQKENIIDESGMPKERFSAEFPKEGPSILRIQQVVRGDSAAYFCASSLGSQETQYFGPGTRLLVL.

The chain combines TRBV9 with TRBJ2-5; 8 nucleotides line up with TRBD2. Germline V gene data show CDR1 as SGDLS and CDR2 as YYNGEE. Trimming removed 4 bases from V and 1 base from J; junction bases left unmatched: 6. The CDR3 totals 15 residues. The CDR3 protein is CASSSRGGTQETQYF. For the CDR3, the DNA is TGTGCCAGCAGCTCCCGGGGGGGGACCCAAGAGACCCAGTACTTC. The variable domain in full, completed from reference TRBV9 and TRBJ2-5, reads DSGVTQTPKHLITATGQRVTLRCSPRSGDLSVYWYQQSLDQGLQFLIQYYNGEERAKGNILERFSAQQFPDLHSELNLSSLELGDSALYFCASSSRGGTQETQYFGPGTRLLVL.

By its share, this clonotype is medium-sized (0.01 to 0.1%). The genes are TRBV9 and TRBJ2-1; D is possibly TRBD2 (6 bases). CDR3 length: 16 amino acids. Germline V lookup: CDR1 SGDLS, CDR2 YYNGEE. V dropped 0 bases and J dropped 4 bases, with 14 bases sitting between them. Here the CDR3 reads CASSVAEGGGYNEQFF. CDR3 in DNA: TGTGCCAGCAGCGTAGCTGAGGGAGGAGGGTACAATGAGCAGTTCTTC.

V usage is TRBV4-3 and J usage is TRBJ2-1, with D perhaps matching TRBD1 (6 bases). This CDR3 region has 15 residues. Germline CDR1 reads LGHNA; CDR2 reads YSLEER. The V end lost 0 bases, the J end lost 12 bases, and 18 bases lay between the germline ends. DNA for the CDR3: TGCGCCAGCAGCCAAGACAGGGGAGAGGCAGATACGCAGTTCTTC. Encoded protein: CASSQDRGEADTQFF.

This clonotype is medium-sized within its sample. The gene calls are TRBV5-4 and TRBJ1-2; a weak D match, TRBD1 (6 bases). The V end was cut by 4 bases, the J end by 5 bases, with 18 bases between. From germline, CDR1 is SGHNT and CDR2 YYREEE (reference sequence). The CDR3 length is 15 residues. CDR3 DNA: TGTGCCAGCAGCACCCGGGGGCCCCCTCTATATGGCTACACCTTC. Its protein product is CASSTRGPPLYGYTF. The variable domain in full, with the rest retrieved from reference TRBV5-4 and TRBJ1-2, is ETGVTQSPTHLIKTRGQQVTLRCSSQSGHNTVSWYQQALGQGPQFIFQYYREEENGRGNFPPRFSGLQFPNYSSELNVNALELDDSALYLCASSTRGPPLYGYTFGSGTRLTVV.

The CDR3 DNA reads TGCGCCAGCAGTCCTTGGAGGGGTCCCTACGAGCAGTACTTC. Translation: CASSPWRGPYEQYF. The chain joins TRBV23-1 to TRBJ2-7; TRBD2 might be the D (6 bases). TRBV23-1 is designated an ORF whose function remains uncertain. This CDR3 is 14 amino acids long. V gave up 4 bases and J gave up 2 bases, with 12 bases separating them.

The chain combines TRBV19 with TRBJ1-5; D possibly corresponds to TRBD1 (5 bases). From germline, CDR1 is LNHDA and CDR2 SQIVND (reference sequence). Trimming left V 3 bases short and J 4 bases short, with 19 bases between. This CDR3 is built from 17 residues. The CDR3 reads CASSIPPTGTGNQPQHF. The CDR3 nucleotides are TGTGCCAGTAGTATCCCCCCAACCGGGACTGGTAATCAGCCCCAGCATTTT.

This clonotype is medium-sized by share. The chain carries TRBV6-2 or TRBV6-3 and TRBJ2-3; D is possibly TRBD2 (6 bases). V lost 7 bases and J lost 6, with 20 bases in between. The CDR3 has 15 residues. Germline V gene lookup returns CDR1 MNHEY and CDR2 SVGEGT. Here the CDR3 reads CASNGWTGETDTQYF. DNA for the CDR3: TGTGCCAGCAATGGGTGGACGGGAGAAACGGATACGCAGTATTTT.

The chain has TRBV14 and TRBJ1-1, with 11 positions matching TRBD1. With 2 bases clipped from V and 0 bases from J, the junction kept 14 bases outside the gene matches. The CDR3 covers 20 residues. Germline V gene sequence: CDR1 SGHDN, CDR2 FVKESK. The CDR3 spells CASSQYTKGTGGYLNTEAFF. DNA of the CDR3: TGTGCCAGCAGCCAATACACTAAAGGGACAGGGGGTTACTTGAACACTGAAGCTTTCTTT.

By share, this clonotype ranks as medium-sized. This rearrangement joins TRBV12-3 or TRBV12-4 to TRBJ2-5, with 8 nucleotides matching TRBD2. There are 16 residues in the CDR3. Unmatched junction bases numbered 10, after V lost 5 bases and J lost 2 bases. The CDR3 DNA reads TGTGCCAGCAGTCTAGGGAGGCGGGGGGCACAAGAGACCCAGTACTTC. As protein: CASSLGRRGAQETQYF.

By proportion, this clonotype is medium-sized. The V gene is TRBV28, the J gene TRBJ1-2; D remains ambiguous. The length of the CDR3 is 12 residues. Per germline, CDR1 MDHEN and CDR2 SYDVKM. V was cut by 8 bases and J by 9 bases, with 16 bases left in between. The CDR3 here is CASFRRSSSYTF. CDR3 in DNA: TGTGCCAGCTTTAGACGCTCGTCTAGCTACACCTTC.